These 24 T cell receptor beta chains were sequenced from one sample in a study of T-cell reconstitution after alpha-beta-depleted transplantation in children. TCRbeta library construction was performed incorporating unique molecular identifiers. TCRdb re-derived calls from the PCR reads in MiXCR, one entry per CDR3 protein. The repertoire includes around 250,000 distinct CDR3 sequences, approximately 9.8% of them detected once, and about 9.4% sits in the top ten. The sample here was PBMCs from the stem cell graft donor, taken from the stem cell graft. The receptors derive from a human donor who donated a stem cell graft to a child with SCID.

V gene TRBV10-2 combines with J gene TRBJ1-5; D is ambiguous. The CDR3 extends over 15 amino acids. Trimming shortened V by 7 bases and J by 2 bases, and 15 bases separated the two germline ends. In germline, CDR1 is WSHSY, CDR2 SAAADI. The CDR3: CASMFSGGGNQPQHF. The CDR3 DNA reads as TGCGCCAGCATGTTTTCGGGTGGTGGCAATCAGCCCCAGCATTTT.

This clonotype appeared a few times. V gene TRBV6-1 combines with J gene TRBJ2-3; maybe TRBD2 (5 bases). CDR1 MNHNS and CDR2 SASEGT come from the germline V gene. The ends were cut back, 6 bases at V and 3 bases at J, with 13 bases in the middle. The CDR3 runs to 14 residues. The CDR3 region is CASSAQLVTDTQYF. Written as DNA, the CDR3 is TGTGCCAGCAGCGCCCAACTAGTAACAGATACGCAGTATTTT.

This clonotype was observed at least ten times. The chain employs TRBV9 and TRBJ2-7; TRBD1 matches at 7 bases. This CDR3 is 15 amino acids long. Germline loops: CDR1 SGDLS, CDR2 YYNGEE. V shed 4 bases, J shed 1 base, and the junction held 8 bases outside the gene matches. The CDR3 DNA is TGTGCCAGCAGCCGAGACAGGGAACGATCCTACGAGCAGTACTTC. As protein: CASSRDRERSYEQYF. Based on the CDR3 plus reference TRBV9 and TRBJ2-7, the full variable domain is DSGVTQTPKHLITATGQRVTLRCSPRSGDLSVYWYQQSLDQGLQFLIQYYNGEERAKGNILERFSAQQFPDLHSELNLSSLELGDSALYFCASSRDRERSYEQYFGPGTRLTVT.

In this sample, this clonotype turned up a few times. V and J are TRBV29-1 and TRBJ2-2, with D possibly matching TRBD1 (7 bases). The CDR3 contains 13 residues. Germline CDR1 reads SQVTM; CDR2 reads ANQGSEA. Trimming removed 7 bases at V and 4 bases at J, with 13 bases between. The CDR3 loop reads CSAAGQSTGELFF. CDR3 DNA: TGCAGCGCCGCGGGACAGAGCACCGGGGAGCTGTTTTTT.

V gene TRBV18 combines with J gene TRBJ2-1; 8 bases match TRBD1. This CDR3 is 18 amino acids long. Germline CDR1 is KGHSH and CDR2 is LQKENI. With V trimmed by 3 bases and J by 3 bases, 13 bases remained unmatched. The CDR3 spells CASSPFSPDRVFYNEQFF. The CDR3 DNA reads TGTGCCAGCTCACCTTTCTCCCCGGACAGGGTATTCTACAATGAGCAGTTCTTC.

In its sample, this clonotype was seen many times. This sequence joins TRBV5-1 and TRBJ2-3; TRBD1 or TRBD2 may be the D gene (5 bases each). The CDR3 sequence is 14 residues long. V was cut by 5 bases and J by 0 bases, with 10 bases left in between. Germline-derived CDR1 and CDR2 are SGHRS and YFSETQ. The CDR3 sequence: CASRDSGSTDTQYF. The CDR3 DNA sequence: TGCGCCAGCAGAGACAGCGGTAGCACAGATACGCAGTATTTT.

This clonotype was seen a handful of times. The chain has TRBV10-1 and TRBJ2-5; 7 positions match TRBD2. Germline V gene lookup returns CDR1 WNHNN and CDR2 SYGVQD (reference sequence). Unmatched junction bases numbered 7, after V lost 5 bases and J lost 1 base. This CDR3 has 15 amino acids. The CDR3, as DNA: TGCGCCAGCAGTTCGAGCGGGGCCCTCCAAGAGACCCAGTACTTC. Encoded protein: CASSSSGALQETQYF.

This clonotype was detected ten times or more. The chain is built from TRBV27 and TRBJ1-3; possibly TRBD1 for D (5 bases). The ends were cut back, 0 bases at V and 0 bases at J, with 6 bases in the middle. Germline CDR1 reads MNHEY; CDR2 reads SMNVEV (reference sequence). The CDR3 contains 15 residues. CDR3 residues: CASSLSGDSGNTIYF. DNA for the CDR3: TGTGCCAGCAGTTTATCGGGGGACTCTGGAAACACCATATATTTT.

The chain's CDR3 is CASSSFGQEYYEQYF. The CDR3 DNA reads TGTGCCAGCAGCTCCTTTGGACAGGAATACTACGAGCAGTACTTC. The chain joins TRBV7-6 to TRBJ2-7; 7 bases map to TRBD1. V shed 4 bases and J 3 bases; nucleotides not matched to a gene: 9. CDR3 length: 15 residues. The V gene's germline CDR1 is SGHVS and CDR2 FNYEAQ.

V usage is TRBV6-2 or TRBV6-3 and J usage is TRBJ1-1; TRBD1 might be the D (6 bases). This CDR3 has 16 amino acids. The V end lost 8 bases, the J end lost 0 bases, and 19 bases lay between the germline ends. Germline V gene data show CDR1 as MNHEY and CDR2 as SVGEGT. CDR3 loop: CASRGAQYPMNTEAFF. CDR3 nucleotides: TGTGCCAGCCGGGGGGCGCAGTACCCCATGAACACTGAAGCTTTCTTT.

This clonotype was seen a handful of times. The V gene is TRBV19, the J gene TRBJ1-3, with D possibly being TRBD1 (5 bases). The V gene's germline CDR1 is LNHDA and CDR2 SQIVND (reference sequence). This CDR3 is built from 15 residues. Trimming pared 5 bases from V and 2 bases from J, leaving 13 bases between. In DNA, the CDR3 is TGTGCCAGTAGTGGGACCAGGTCGACTGGAAACACCATATATTTT. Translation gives CASSGTRSTGNTIYF.

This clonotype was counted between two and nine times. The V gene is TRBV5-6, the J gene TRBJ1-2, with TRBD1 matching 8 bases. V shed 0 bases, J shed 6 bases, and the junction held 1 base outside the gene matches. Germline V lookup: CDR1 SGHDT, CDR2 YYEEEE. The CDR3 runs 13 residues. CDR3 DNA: TGTGCCAGCAGCTTGGGGACAGGGCATGGCTACACCTTC. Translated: CASSLGTGHGYTF. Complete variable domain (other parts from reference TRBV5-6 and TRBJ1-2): DAGVTQSPTHLIKTRGQQVTLRCSPKSGHDTVSWYQQALGQGPQFIFQYYEEEERQRGNFPDRFSGHQFPNYSSELNVNALLLGDSALYLCASSLGTGHGYTFGSGTRLTVV.

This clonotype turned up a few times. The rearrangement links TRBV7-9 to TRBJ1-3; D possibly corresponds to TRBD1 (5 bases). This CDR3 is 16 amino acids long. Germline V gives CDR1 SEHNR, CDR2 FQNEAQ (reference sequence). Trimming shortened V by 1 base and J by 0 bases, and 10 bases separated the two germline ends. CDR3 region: CASSLGGPLSGNTIYF. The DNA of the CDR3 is TGTGCCAGCAGCTTAGGGGGACCGCTCTCTGGAAACACCATATATTTT.

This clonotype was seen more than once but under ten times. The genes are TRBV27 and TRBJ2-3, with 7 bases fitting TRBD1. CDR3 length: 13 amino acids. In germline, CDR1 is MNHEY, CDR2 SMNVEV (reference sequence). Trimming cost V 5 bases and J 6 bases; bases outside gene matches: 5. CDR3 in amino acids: CASSLIGGDTQYF. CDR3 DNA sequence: TGTGCCAGCAGTCTGATAGGGGGCGATACGCAGTATTTT.

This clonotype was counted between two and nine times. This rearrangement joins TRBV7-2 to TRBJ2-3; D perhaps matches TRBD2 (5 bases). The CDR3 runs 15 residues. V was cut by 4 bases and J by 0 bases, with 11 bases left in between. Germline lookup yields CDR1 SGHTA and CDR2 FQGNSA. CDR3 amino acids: CASSYWRASTDTQYF. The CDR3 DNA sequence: TGTGCCAGCAGCTATTGGCGGGCAAGCACAGATACGCAGTATTTT. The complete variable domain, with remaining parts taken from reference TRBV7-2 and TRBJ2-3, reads GAGVSQSPSNKVTEKGKDVELRCDPISGHTALYWYRQSLGQGLEFLIYFQGNSAPDKSGLPSDRFSAERTGGSVSTLTIQRTQQEDSAVYLCASSYWRASTDTQYFGPGTRLTVL.

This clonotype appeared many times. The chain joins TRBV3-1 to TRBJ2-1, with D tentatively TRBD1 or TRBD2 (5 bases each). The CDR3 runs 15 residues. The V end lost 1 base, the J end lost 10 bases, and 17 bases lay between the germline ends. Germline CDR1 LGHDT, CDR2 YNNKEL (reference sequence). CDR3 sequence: CASSQVGTPLGEQFF. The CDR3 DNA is TGTGCCAGCAGCCAAGTGGGGACCCCTTTAGGAGAGCAGTTCTTC.

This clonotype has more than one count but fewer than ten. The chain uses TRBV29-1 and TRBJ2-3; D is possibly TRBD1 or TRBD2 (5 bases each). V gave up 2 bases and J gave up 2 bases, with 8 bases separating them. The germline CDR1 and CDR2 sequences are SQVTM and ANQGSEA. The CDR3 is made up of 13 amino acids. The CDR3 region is CSVERGPTDTQYF. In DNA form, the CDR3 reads TGCAGCGTTGAAAGGGGACCCACAGATACGCAGTATTTT.

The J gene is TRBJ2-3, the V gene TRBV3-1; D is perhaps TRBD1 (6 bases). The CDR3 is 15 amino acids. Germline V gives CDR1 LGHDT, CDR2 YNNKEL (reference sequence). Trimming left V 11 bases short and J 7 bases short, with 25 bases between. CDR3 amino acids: CASTKQVPGTHTQYF. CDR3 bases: TGTGCCTCCACCAAGCAGGTCCCTGGGACACATACGCAGTATTTT.

CDR3 protein: CASSLSGASEAFF. For the CDR3, the DNA is TGTGCCAGCAGTTTGTCAGGGGCCTCAGAAGCTTTCTTT. The chain combines TRBV28 with TRBJ1-1, with a possible D match to TRBD1 (6 bases). From germline, CDR1 is MDHEN and CDR2 SYDVKM. This CDR3 has 13 residues. V lost 3 bases to trimming and J lost 8 bases, with 13 bases between them.

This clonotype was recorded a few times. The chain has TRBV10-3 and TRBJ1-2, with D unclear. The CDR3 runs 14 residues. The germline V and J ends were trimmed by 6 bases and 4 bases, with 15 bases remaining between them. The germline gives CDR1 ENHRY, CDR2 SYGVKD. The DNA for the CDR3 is TGTGCCATCAGCGAGGGAGGGCGACCCTATGGCTACACCTTC. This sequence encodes CAISEGGRPYGYTF.

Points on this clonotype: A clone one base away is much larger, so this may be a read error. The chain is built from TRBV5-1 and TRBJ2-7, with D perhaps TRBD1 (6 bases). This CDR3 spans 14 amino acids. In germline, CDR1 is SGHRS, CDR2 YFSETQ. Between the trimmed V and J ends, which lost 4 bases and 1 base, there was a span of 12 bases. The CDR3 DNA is TGCGCCAGCAGCCCCGGGACAACTTCCTACGAGCAGTACTTC. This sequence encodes CASSPGTTSYEQYF.

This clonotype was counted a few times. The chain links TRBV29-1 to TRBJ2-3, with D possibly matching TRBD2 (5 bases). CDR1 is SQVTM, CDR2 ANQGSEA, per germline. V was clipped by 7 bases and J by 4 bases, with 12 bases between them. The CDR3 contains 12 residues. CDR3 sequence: CSGEHGADTQYF. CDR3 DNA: TGCAGCGGGGAACACGGGGCAGATACGCAGTATTTT.

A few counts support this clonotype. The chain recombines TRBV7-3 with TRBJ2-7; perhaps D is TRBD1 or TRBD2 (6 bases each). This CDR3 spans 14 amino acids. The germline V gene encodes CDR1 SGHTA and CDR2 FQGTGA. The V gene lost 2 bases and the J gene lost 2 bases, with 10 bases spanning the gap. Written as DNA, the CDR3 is TGTGCCAGCAGCTTAGAGGGGGGTCCCTACGAGCAGTACTTC. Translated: CASSLEGGPYEQYF.

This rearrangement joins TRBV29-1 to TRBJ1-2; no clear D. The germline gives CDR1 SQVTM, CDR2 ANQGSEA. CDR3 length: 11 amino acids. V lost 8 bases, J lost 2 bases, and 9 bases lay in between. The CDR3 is CSTGLNYGYTF. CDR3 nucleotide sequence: TGCAGCACTGGACTGAACTATGGCTACACCTTC.